This T cell receptor beta chain was obtained from a study of blood T cell repertoires in COVID-19. Authors' methods: From reference gene primer amplification, estimates of nucleated cell counts were derived. Only in-frame clones appear in the TCRdb table, and some are missing; sequencing was by immunoSEQ multiplex PCR. That table supplies the V and J calls and clone size; D and trimming were determined from the DNA. The table has 200,000 to 300,000 clones, about 87% seen once; the top ten hold 2.5%. Participant ages covered 18 to 89 years across 25 or so US areas. Each participant's cohort was designated according to participant-reported clinical history. This CDR3 contains 16 residues. Per the germline V gene, CDR1 is LNHDA and CDR2 is SQIVND (reference sequence). Trimming at V came to 8 bases and at J to 5 bases, leaving 15 bases not matched to a gene.

The TCR comes from a woman aged 40 to 50 with acute COVID-19. Input material: PBMCs or T cells enriched from blood (not recorded which). This chain joins TRBV19 and TRBJ2-5, with TRBD1 identical over 9 bases. The chain's CDR3 is CASGLPGQGNSETQYF. CDR3 DNA sequence: TGTGCCAGTGGACTTCCGGGACAGGGTAACAGCGAGACCCAGTACTTC.